The rows below give T cell receptor beta chains drawn from one sample of a study of T cells in Graves' hyperthyroidism and ophthalmopathy. TCRdb fed the multiplex PCR reads into MiXCR, producing one record per CDR3 protein. The sample lists hundreds of thousands of distinct CDR3 sequences, 38% occurring once. Sequencing was performed on blood. These receptors all come from a man aged 18 to 30 with Graves' hyperthyroidism. The conserved cysteine and the conserved F or W are not part of the CDR3 here. D genes are given only for firm matches.

j_call: TRBJ2-7; v_call: TRBV20-1; d_call: .; cdr3_aa: SASPGGNYEQY
j_call: TRBJ2-7; v_call: TRBV12-3/TRBV12-4; d_call: TRBD1; cdr3_aa: ASSPSTGYSYGQY
j_call: TRBJ1-2; v_call: TRBV20-1; d_call: TRBD1; cdr3_aa: SASNRGDYGYT
j_call: TRBJ2-7; v_call: TRBV9; d_call: TRBD2; cdr3_aa: ASSVGRLAGAYEQY
j_call: TRBJ2-3; v_call: TRBV19; d_call: TRBD2; cdr3_aa: ASSARVLAGTDTQY
j_call: TRBJ2-2; v_call: TRBV5-4; d_call: TRBD1; cdr3_aa: ASSPGQGAVAGELF
j_call: TRBJ1-2; v_call: TRBV10-3; d_call: TRBD1; cdr3_aa: AIKTGGYKGYT
j_call: TRBJ1-2; v_call: TRBV9; d_call: TRBD1; cdr3_aa: ASSPRDRVIYGYT
j_call: TRBJ1-3; v_call: TRBV19; d_call: .; cdr3_aa: ASQAGDTIY
j_call: TRBJ2-5; v_call: TRBV20-1; d_call: .; cdr3_aa: SASRIEETQY
j_call: TRBJ2-6; v_call: TRBV2; d_call: .; cdr3_aa: ASSDSAANTEA
j_call: TRBJ1-1; v_call: TRBV10-3; d_call: TRBD1; cdr3_aa: ATREQGTEAF
j_call: TRBJ1-3; v_call: TRBV7-2; d_call: TRBD1; cdr3_aa: ASSPGQGRHTIY
j_call: TRBJ2-7; v_call: TRBV12-3/TRBV12-4; d_call: TRBD1; cdr3_aa: ASRPKPGQGPHEQY
j_call: TRBJ2-5; v_call: TRBV29-1; d_call: .; cdr3_aa: GAYQETQY
j_call: TRBJ1-6; v_call: TRBV2; d_call: .; cdr3_aa: ASSYSGGSSYNSPLH
j_call: TRBJ1-5; v_call: TRBV12-3/TRBV12-4; d_call: .; cdr3_aa: ASSLPGDQPQH
j_call: TRBJ1-4; v_call: TRBV7-2; d_call: TRBD1; cdr3_aa: ASSQAGTGEKLF
j_call: TRBJ1-1; v_call: TRBV4-1; d_call: TRBD1; cdr3_aa: ASSPQDRDATEAF
j_call: TRBJ1-6; v_call: TRBV2; d_call: .; cdr3_aa: ASSETGSSTDNSPLH
j_call: TRBJ1-2; v_call: TRBV6-6; d_call: TRBD1; cdr3_aa: ASSEGQGFGCT
j_call: TRBJ1-2; v_call: TRBV12-3/TRBV12-4; d_call: .; cdr3_aa: ATSGVRTGYDGYT
j_call: TRBJ1-4; v_call: TRBV4-1; d_call: TRBD1; cdr3_aa: ASSHRDRELF
j_call: TRBJ2-5; v_call: TRBV4-3; d_call: .; cdr3_aa: ASSQDEERSYQETQY
j_call: TRBJ2-7; v_call: TRBV6-1; d_call: TRBD2; cdr3_aa: ASHPSGGAYEQY
j_call: TRBJ2-5; v_call: TRBV20-1; d_call: .; cdr3_aa: SARLGVQETQY
j_call: TRBJ2-5; v_call: TRBV10-1; d_call: .; cdr3_aa: ASSGRQAQEAQY
j_call: TRBJ2-7; v_call: TRBV20-1; d_call: TRBD2; cdr3_aa: SARKSGGASHEQY
j_call: TRBJ2-5; v_call: TRBV7-2; d_call: .; cdr3_aa: ASSLQRRSETQY
j_call: TRBJ2-7; v_call: TRBV2; d_call: .; cdr3_aa: ASSPPTASEQY
j_call: TRBJ2-7; v_call: TRBV10-3; d_call: .; cdr3_aa: AIRLSEAGGMDEQY
j_call: TRBJ2-7; v_call: TRBV20-1; d_call: .; cdr3_aa: SLGGDEQY
j_call: TRBJ1-2; v_call: TRBV29-1; d_call: .; cdr3_aa: SVERGSHGYT